Below, 6 T cell receptor beta chains from the same sample are listed, as sequenced in a study of blood T cells in healthy people across ages. A second PCR, run for roughly 7 to 12 cycles, used a sample-barcoded 5' primer plus a J-beta primer mix. Using its own MiXCR run on the 5' RACE reads, TCRdb lists one record per CDR3 protein. The sample includes hundreds of thousands of distinct CDR3 sequences, about 45% of them seen just once. Sequenced sample: blood. Receptor source: a man older than 75 in good health.

This clonotype was counted a few times. The V and J genes are TRBV9 and TRBJ2-7; D unclear. Trimming took off 2 bases at V and 4 bases at J, with 13 bases between the two ends. The CDR3 is made up of 14 amino acids. Germline V gene data show CDR1 as SGDLS and CDR2 as YYNGEE. The CDR3 loop reads CASSVGLGRYEQYF. The CDR3 nucleotides are TGTGCCAGCAGCGTTGGGCTGGGAAGGTACGAGCAGTACTTC.

V usage is TRBV7-2 and J usage is TRBJ2-3; 12 nucleotides align to TRBD2. Germline loops: CDR1 SGHTA, CDR2 FQGNSA. This CDR3 comprises 16 residues. The trim removed 2 bases at V and 2 bases at J, leaving 2 bases unmatched. This chain's CDR3 is CASSLTSGRNTDTQYF. CDR3 in DNA: TGTGCCAGCAGCTTAACTAGCGGGAGGAACACAGATACGCAGTATTTT.

The chain links TRBV30 to TRBJ2-5; 9 positions match TRBD1. The last part of the DNA fits TRBJ2-7 better; the J call may be wrong. Germline CDR1 and CDR2: GTSNPN and SVGIG (reference sequence). The CDR3 has 15 amino acids. CDR3 protein: CAWSNDRGGPYEQYF. DNA for the CDR3: TGTGCCTGGAGCAACGACAGGGGGGGACCCTACGAGCAGTACTTC.

This clonotype was seen a handful of times. This sequence joins TRBV5-5 and TRBJ2-3; weak D call: TRBD2 (5 bases). This CDR3 has 13 amino acids. V gave up 3 bases and J gave up 2 bases, with 7 bases separating them. Per germline, CDR1 SGHKS and CDR2 YYEKEE (reference sequence). The CDR3 spells CASSSGDTDTQYF. The CDR3 DNA is TGTGCCAGCAGCTCCGGGGACACAGATACGCAGTATTTT. Supplemented by reference TRBV5-5 and TRBJ2-3, the full variable domain reads DAGVTQSPTHLIKTRGQQVTLRCSPISGHKSVSWYQQVLGQGPQFIFQYYEKEERGRGNFPDRFSARQFPNYSSELNVNALLLGDSALYLCASSSGDTDTQYFGPGTRLTVL.

In regard to this clonotype: This may come from a read error, since a much larger clone is one base off. The rearrangement joins TRBV20-1 to TRBJ2-1; 7 bases match TRBD2. The germline gives CDR1 DFQATT, CDR2 SNEGSKA (reference sequence). The CDR3 has 13 residues. The ends lost 4 bases at V and 10 bases at J; junction bases unmatched: 10. DNA of the CDR3: TGCAGTGCTAACCCTAGCGGCTCCTACGAGCAGTTCTTC. Translated: CSANPSGSYEQFF.

This clonotype came up a few times. In nucleotides, the CDR3 is TGTGCCAGCAGCCAAGGAGGTCAGCCCCAGCATTTT. Its protein is CASSQGGQPQHF. V gene TRBV3-1 combines with J gene TRBJ1-5; D unresolved. V lost 1 base and J lost 6, with 4 bases in between. The CDR3 is made up of 12 amino acids. CDR1 and CDR2 from the germline V gene are LGHDT and YNNKEL (reference sequence).